A single sample is the source of the 19 T cell receptor beta chains below, sequenced in a study of CD8 T cells in Susac syndrome. A quantity of about 0.5 to 1 ug RNA underwent reverse transcription using random hexamers. TCRdb reanalysed the immunoSEQ multiplex PCR reads using MiXCR and keeps one entry per CDR3 protein. The sample comprises about 50,000 distinct CDR3 sequences, roughly 93% of which are singletons, and roughly 0.5% rests with the top ten. The sample comprised CD8+ T cells from PBMCs. The receptors shown here come from a human donor with multiple sclerosis.

J is TRBJ2-3 and V is TRBV6-4; D call uncertain. The CDR3 is 15 amino acids. V was clipped by 4 bases and J by 4 bases, with 15 bases between them. Per the germline V gene, CDR1 is MRHNA and CDR2 is SNTAGT. CDR3 in DNA: TGTGCCAGCAGTGCCTCGTTAGGGTCGGCAGATACGCAGTATTTT. Protein sequence: CASSASLGSADTQYF.

The chain links TRBV29-1 to TRBJ1-3; no reliable D call. CDR1 and CDR2 from the germline V gene are SQVTM and ANQGSEA. This CDR3 region has 13 residues. V lost 4 bases and J lost 5, with 12 bases in between. The CDR3 nucleotides read TGCAGCGTTGTCCCCGGTGAGCGAAACACCATATATTTT. Its translation: CSVVPGERNTIYF. The entire variable domain, with the rest obtained from reference TRBV29-1 and TRBJ1-3, is as follows: SAVISQKPSRDICQRGTSLTIQCQVDSQVTMMFWYRQQPGQSLTLIATANQGSEATYESGFVIDKFPISRPNLTFSTLTVSNMSPEDSSIYLCSVVPGERNTIYFGEGSWLTVV.

The V gene is TRBV27, the J gene TRBJ1-4; 9 bases map to TRBD1. CDR3 length: 16 amino acids. CDR1 is MNHEY, CDR2 SMNVEV, per germline (reference sequence). V shed 3 bases and J 8 bases; nucleotides not matched to a gene: 10. The CDR3 coding sequence is TGTGCCAGCAGTTTCCGGACAGGGGAAGTTCGGGAAAAACTGTTTTTT. It translates to CASSFRTGEVREKLFF.

This CDR3 is CASSSSGLETQYF. CDR3 DNA sequence: TGTGCCAGCAGCTCCTCAGGGTTGGAGACCCAGTACTTC. J is TRBJ2-5 and V is TRBV5-4, with a weak D call TRBD1 (5 bases). The V gene's germline CDR1 is SGHNT and CDR2 YYREEE (reference sequence). The CDR3 has 13 residues. V dropped 3 bases and J dropped 5 bases, with 11 bases sitting between them. Based on the CDR3 plus reference TRBV5-4 and TRBJ2-5, the full variable domain is ETGVTQSPTHLIKTRGQQVTLRCSSQSGHNTVSWYQQALGQGPQFIFQYYREEENGRGNFPPRFSGLQFPNYSSELNVNALELDDSALYLCASSSSGLETQYFGPGTRLLVL.

This clonotype was counted a few times. J is TRBJ2-1 and V is TRBV9; TRBD1 matches 9 bases. This CDR3 has 16 residues. The J segment lost 3 bases and the V segment lost 2 bases, leaving 6 bases of the junction unmatched. Germline assignment: CDR1 SGDLS and CDR2 YYNGEE. Written as DNA, the CDR3 is TGTGCCAGCAGCGTGAACCGGGACAGGGACTACAATGAGCAGTTCTTC. Translation gives CASSVNRDRDYNEQFF.

As for this clonotype: This sequence may be a read error, since a much larger clone differs from it by one base. This chain uses TRBV5-1 with TRBJ1-2, with a tentative D call TRBD1 (5 bases). Germline V gives CDR1 SGHRS, CDR2 YFSETQ. V shed 2 bases and J shed 7 bases, with 12 bases lying between them. The CDR3 runs 13 residues. The CDR3 DNA reads TGCGCCAGCAGCTTCCTTTCAGGGAGTGGCTACACCTTC. It encodes CASSFLSGSGYTF.

DNA of the CDR3: TGTGCCAGCAGCTTAGGGACACCTAATAGCAATCAGCCCCAGCATTTT. As protein: CASSLGTPNSNQPQHF. The V gene is TRBV7-8, the J gene TRBJ1-5, with D perhaps TRBD1 (5 bases). Germline CDR1 reads SGHVS; CDR2 reads FQNEAQ. V was shortened by 1 base and J by 0 bases, with 10 bases between the two germline ends. This CDR3 has 16 residues. Filled out from reference TRBV7-8 and TRBJ1-5, the complete variable domain reads GAGVSQSPRYKVAKRGQDVALRCDPISGHVSLFWYQQALGQGPEFLTYFQNEAQLDKSGLPSDRFFAERPEGSVSTLKIQRTQQEDSAVYLCASSLGTPNSNQPQHFGDGTRLSIL.

This chain uses TRBV29-1 with TRBJ1-2, with D tentatively TRBD1 (5 bases). The V end lost 8 bases, the J end lost 6 bases, and 16 bases lay between the germline ends. Looked up from germline, CDR1 is SQVTM and CDR2 is ANQGSEA. The CDR3 is 12 residues long. The CDR3 reads CSPYMGQDGYTF. In DNA form, the CDR3 reads TGCAGCCCCTACATGGGGCAGGATGGCTACACCTTC. Drawing the rest from reference TRBV29-1 and TRBJ1-2, the complete variable domain is SAVISQKPSRDICQRGTSLTIQCQVDSQVTMMFWYRQQPGQSLTLIATANQGSEATYESGFVIDKFPISRPNLTFSTLTVSNMSPEDSSIYLCSPYMGQDGYTFGSGTRLTVV.

The chain's CDR3 is CASSAGAMNTEAFF. CDR3 DNA sequence: TGTGCCAGCAGCGCCGGAGCCATGAACACTGAAGCTTTCTTT. V is TRBV9 and J is TRBJ1-1; D is undetermined. The CDR3 consists of 14 residues. The V and J ends lost 3 bases and 0 bases respectively, with 9 bases between them. CDR1 and CDR2 from the germline V gene are SGDLS and YYNGEE.

This chain connects TRBV2 to TRBJ2-7; 9 positions agree with TRBD1. Germline CDR1 and CDR2: SNHLY and FYNNEI. This CDR3 has 15 residues. V lost 6 bases to trimming and J lost 3 bases; unmatched junction nucleotides: 9. In DNA, the CDR3 is TGTGCCAGCAGAGATCTGGGACAGGGAATCTACGAGCAGTACTTC. Translated, it gives CASRDLGQGIYEQYF. The complete variable domain, with remaining parts taken from reference TRBV2 and TRBJ2-7, reads EPEVTQTPSHQVTQMGQEVILRCVPISNHLYFYWYRQILGQKVEFLVSFYNNEISEKSEIFDDQFSVERPDGSNFTLKIRSTKLEDSAMYFCASRDLGQGIYEQYFGPGTRLTVT.

The chain employs TRBV5-4 and TRBJ2-1; 9 bases align to TRBD2. V lost 4 bases and J lost 10; bases outside the gene matches: 15. Per the germline V gene, CDR1 is SGHNT and CDR2 is YYREEE (reference sequence). The CDR3 has 16 amino acids. CDR3 nucleotide sequence: TGTGCCAGCAGCCTCCGGAGCGGGGGGAAAGAAAGCGAGCAGTTCTTC. This sequence encodes CASSLRSGGKESEQFF.

The chain uses TRBV4-1 and TRBJ1-2; D gene unclear. Trimming pared 3 bases from V and 2 bases from J, leaving 13 bases between. Germline V gene data show CDR1 as MGHRA and CDR2 as YSYEKL. The CDR3 is 15 residues long. Here the CDR3 DNA reads TGCGCCAGCAGCCACACAGCCCTGGGAAACTATGGCTACACCTTC. Translation: CASSHTALGNYGYTF.

The chain joins TRBV19 to TRBJ2-5; 7 nucleotides match TRBD1. Unmatched junction bases numbered 6, after V lost 4 bases and J lost 4 bases. CDR1 and CDR2 (germline): LNHDA, SQIVND (reference sequence). The CDR3 is 14 amino acids. The CDR3 bases are TGTGCCAGTAGTACCGGGACAGACGGAGAGACCCAGTACTTC. This codes for CASSTGTDGETQYF.

The V and J genes are TRBV6-5 and TRBJ1-2, with 12 bases fitting TRBD1. This CDR3 region has 15 residues. Germline V lookup: CDR1 MNHEY, CDR2 SVGAGI. With 4 bases clipped from V and 6 bases from J, the junction kept 6 bases outside the gene matches. The CDR3 protein is CASSLGQGAKDGYTF. In nucleotides, the CDR3 is TGTGCCAGCAGTTTGGGACAGGGGGCGAAGGATGGCTACACCTTC.

The count of this clonotype is one. This chain links TRBV28 with TRBJ2-5, with 10 bases fitting TRBD1. Germline V lookup: CDR1 MDHEN, CDR2 SYDVKM. The CDR3 is 15 residues long. With V trimmed by 7 bases and J by 2 bases, 7 bases remained unmatched. The CDR3 is CASNPTGGRQETQYF. CDR3 nucleotide sequence: TGTGCCAGCAACCCGACAGGGGGCCGGCAAGAGACCCAGTACTTC.

The V and J genes are TRBV5-1 and TRBJ1-2; 8 bases fit TRBD1. V lost 5 bases to trimming and J lost 3 bases; unmatched junction nucleotides: 9. Germline V lookup: CDR1 SGHRS, CDR2 YFSETQ. This CDR3 spans 15 amino acids. CDR3 nucleotides: TGCGCCAGCAGTCTGAGGACAGGGTTCCACTATGGCTACACCTTC. The encoded protein is CASSLRTGFHYGYTF. Filled out from reference TRBV5-1 and TRBJ1-2, the complete variable domain reads KAGVTQTPRYLIKTRGQQVTLSCSPISGHRSVSWYQQTPGQGLQFLFEYFSETQRNKGNFPGRFSGRQFSNSRSEMNVSTLELGDSALYLCASSLRTGFHYGYTFGSGTRLTVV.

V usage is TRBV9 and J usage is TRBJ2-3; 11 bases agree with TRBD2. The CDR3 sequence is 15 residues long. Unmatched junction bases numbered 5, after V lost 3 bases and J lost 5 bases. Germline V gene lookup returns CDR1 SGDLS and CDR2 YYNGEE. This CDR3 reads CASSGSGGALDTQYF. CDR3 sequence (DNA): TGTGCCAGCAGCGGTAGCGGGGGGGCCTTAGATACGCAGTATTTT.

The chain links TRBV7-2 to TRBJ2-1; 11 bases match TRBD2. CDR3 size: 16 residues. From germline, CDR1 is SGHTA and CDR2 FQGNSA. V shed 6 bases, J shed 1 base, and the junction held 5 bases outside the gene matches. CDR3 sequence (DNA): TGTGCCAGCAGTATTAGCGGGGGGGAGTCCTACAATGAGCAGTTCTTC. Residues: CASSISGGESYNEQFF.

In nucleotides, the CDR3 is TGCAGCGTTGGGGGGAAGAGCAATCAGCCCCAGCATTTT. This sequence encodes CSVGGKSNQPQHF. The V and J genes are TRBV29-1 and TRBJ1-5; a weak D match, TRBD1 (5 bases). V dropped 4 bases and J dropped 1 base, with 8 bases sitting between them. Germline V gene lookup returns CDR1 SQVTM and CDR2 ANQGSEA. The CDR3 has 13 amino acids.